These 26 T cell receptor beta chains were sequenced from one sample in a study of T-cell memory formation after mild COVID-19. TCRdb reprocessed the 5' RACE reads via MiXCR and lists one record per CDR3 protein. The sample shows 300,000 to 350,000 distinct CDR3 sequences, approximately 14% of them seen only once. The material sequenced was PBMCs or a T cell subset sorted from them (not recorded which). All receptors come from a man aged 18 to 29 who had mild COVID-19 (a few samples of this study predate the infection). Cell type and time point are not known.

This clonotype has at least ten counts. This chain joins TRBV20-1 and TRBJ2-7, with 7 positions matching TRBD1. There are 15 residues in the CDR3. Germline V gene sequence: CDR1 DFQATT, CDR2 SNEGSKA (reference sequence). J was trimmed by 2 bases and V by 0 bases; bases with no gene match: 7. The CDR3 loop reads CSAREGTGATYEQYF. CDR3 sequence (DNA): TGCAGTGCTAGAGAAGGAACAGGGGCTACCTACGAGCAGTACTTC.

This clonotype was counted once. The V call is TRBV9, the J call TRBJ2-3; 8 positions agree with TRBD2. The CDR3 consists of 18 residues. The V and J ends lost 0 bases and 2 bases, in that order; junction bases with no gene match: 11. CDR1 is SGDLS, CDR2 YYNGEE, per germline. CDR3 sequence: CASSVGRARGASTDTQYF. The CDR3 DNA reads TGTGCCAGCAGCGTAGGACGCGCGCGGGGGGCCTCCACAGATACGCAGTATTTT.

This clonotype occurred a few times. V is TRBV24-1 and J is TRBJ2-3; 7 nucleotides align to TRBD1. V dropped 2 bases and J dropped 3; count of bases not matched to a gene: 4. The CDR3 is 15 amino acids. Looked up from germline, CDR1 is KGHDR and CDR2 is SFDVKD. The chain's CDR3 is CATSDSQGVTDTQYF. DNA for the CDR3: TGTGCCACCAGTGATTCTCAGGGGGTAACAGATACGCAGTATTTT.

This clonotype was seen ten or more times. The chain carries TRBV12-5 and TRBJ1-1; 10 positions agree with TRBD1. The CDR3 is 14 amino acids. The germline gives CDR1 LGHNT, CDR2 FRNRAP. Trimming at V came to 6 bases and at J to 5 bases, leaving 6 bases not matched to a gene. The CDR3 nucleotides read TGTGCTAGTGGATGGGGGACAGGGGTGACTGAAGCTTTCTTT. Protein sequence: CASGWGTGVTEAFF.

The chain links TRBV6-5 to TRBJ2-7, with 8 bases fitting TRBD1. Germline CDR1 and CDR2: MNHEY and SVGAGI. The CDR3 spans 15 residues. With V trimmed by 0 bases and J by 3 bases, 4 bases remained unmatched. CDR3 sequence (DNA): TGTGCCAGCAGTTACTCGATCGGACAGGGCTACGAGCAGTACTTC. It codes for CASSYSIGQGYEQYF.

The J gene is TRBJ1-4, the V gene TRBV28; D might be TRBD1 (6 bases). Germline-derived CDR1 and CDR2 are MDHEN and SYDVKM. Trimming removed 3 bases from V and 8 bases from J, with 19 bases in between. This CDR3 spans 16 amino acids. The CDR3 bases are TGTGCCAGCAGTTTTGGCGAACAGGGATTGAGGGAAAAACTGTTTTTT. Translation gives CASSFGEQGLREKLFF.

The CDR3: CASSSSGSSDTQYF. CDR3 nucleotide sequence: TGTGCCAGCAGCAGTAGCGGGTCATCAGATACGCAGTATTTT. This chain links TRBV25-1 with TRBJ2-3; 7 bases line up with TRBD2. The CDR3 is made up of 14 amino acids. Trimming took 6 bases from V and 4 from J; bases not matched to a gene: 7. The germline V gene encodes CDR1 MGHDK and CDR2 SYGVNS.

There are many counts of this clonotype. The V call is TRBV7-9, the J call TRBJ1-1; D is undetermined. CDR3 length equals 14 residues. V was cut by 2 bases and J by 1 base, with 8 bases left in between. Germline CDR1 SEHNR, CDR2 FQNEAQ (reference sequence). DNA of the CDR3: TGTGCCAGCAGCTTAACAGACAAGAACACTGAAGCTTTCTTT. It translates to CASSLTDKNTEAFF.

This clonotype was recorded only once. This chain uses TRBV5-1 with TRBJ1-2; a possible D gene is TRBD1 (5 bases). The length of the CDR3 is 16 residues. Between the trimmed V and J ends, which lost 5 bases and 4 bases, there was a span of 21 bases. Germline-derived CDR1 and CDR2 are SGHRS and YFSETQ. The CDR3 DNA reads TGCGCCAGCAGTCCGACCGGGGCCTTTAGTGGCTATGGCTACACCTTC. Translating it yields CASSPTGAFSGYGYTF.

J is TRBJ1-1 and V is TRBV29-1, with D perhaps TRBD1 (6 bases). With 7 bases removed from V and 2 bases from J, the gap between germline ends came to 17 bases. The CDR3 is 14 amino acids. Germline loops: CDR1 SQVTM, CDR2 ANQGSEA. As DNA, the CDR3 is TGCAGCGCTACGAGACAGGTGAAAAACACTGAAGCTTTCTTT. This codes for CSATRQVKNTEAFF. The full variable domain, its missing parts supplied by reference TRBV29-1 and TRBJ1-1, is SAVISQKPSRDICQRGTSLTIQCQVDSQVTMMFWYRQQPGQSLTLIATANQGSEATYESGFVIDKFPISRPNLTFSTLTVSNMSPEDSSIYLCSATRQVKNTEAFFGQGTRLTVV.

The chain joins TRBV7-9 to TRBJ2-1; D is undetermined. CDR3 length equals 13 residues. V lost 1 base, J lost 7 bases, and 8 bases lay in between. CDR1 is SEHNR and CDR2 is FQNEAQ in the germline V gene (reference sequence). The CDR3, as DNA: TGTGCCAGCAGCTTAGTGGTGGTGAATGAGCAGTTCTTC. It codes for CASSLVVVNEQFF.

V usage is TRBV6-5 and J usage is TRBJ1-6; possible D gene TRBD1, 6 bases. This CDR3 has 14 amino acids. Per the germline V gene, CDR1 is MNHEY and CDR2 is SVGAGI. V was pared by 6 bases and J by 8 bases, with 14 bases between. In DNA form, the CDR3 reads TGTGCCAGCAGCTACAGGGTAGCTTATTCACCCCTCCACTTT. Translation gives CASSYRVAYSPLHF.

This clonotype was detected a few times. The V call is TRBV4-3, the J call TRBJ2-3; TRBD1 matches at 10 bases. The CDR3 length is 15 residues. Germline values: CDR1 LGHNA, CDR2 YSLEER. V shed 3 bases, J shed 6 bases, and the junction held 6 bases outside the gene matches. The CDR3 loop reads CASSQPGQGSDTQYF. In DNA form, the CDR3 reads TGCGCCAGCAGCCAGCCGGGACAGGGGTCCGATACGCAGTATTTT.

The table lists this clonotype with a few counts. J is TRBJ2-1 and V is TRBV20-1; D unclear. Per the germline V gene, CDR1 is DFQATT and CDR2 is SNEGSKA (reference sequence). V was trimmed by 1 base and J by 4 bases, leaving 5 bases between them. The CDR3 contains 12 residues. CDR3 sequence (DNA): TGCAGTGCTAGAGGTTCTTACAATGAGCAGTTCTTC. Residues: CSARGSYNEQFF.

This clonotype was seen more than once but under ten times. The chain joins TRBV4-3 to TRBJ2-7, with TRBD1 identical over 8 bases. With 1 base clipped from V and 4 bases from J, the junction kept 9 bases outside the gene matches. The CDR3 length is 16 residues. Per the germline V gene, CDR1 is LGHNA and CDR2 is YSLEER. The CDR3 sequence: CASSQVLGTGPYEQYF. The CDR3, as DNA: TGCGCCAGCAGCCAAGTTTTGGGGACAGGTCCTTACGAGCAGTACTTC.

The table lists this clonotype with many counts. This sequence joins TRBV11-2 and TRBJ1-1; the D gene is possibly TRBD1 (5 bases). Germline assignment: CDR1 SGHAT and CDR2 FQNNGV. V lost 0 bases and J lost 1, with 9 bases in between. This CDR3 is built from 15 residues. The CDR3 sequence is CASSLDPGGNTEAFF. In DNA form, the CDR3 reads TGTGCCAGCAGCTTAGATCCGGGGGGGAACACTGAAGCTTTCTTT. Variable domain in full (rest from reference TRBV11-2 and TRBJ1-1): EAGVAQSPRYKIIEKRQSVAFWCNPISGHATLYWYQQILGQGPKLLIQFQNNGVVDDSQLPKDRFSAERLKGVDSTLKIQPAKLEDSAVYLCASSLDPGGNTEAFFGQGTRLTVV.

CDR3 sequence: CASRDSGRPYGYTF. The CDR3 DNA is TGTGCCAGCAGGGACAGTGGGAGACCCTATGGCTACACCTTC. The V and J genes are TRBV12-3 or TRBV12-4 and TRBJ1-2, with D possibly matching TRBD1 (6 bases). V was shortened by 6 bases and J by 4 bases, with 15 bases between the two germline ends. The CDR3 has 14 residues.

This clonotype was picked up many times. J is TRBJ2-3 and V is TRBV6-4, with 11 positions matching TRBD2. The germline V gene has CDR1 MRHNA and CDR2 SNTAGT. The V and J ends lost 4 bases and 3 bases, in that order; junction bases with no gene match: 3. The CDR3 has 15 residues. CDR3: CASSASSGGTDTQYF. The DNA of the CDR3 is TGTGCCAGCAGTGCCTCTAGCGGGGGGACAGATACGCAGTATTTT.

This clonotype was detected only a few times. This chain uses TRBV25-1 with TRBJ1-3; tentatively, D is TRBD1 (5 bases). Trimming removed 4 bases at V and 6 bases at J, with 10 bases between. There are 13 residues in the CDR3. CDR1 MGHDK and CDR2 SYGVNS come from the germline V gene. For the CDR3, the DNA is TGTGCCAGCAGTGCCTTCAGGGTAAACACCATATATTTT. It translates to CASSAFRVNTIYF.

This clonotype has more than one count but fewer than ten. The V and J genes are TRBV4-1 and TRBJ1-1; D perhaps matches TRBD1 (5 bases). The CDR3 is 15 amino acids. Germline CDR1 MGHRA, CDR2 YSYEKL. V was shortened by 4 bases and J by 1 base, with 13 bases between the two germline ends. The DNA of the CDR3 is TGCGCCAGCAGCCTCCTTCAAACAGGGAACACTGAAGCTTTCTTT. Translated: CASSLLQTGNTEAFF.

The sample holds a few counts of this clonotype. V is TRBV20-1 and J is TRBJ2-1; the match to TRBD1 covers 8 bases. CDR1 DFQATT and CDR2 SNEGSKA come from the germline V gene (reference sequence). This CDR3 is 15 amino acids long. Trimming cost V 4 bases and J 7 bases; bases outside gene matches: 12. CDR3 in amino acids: CSATRQGRSPNEQFF. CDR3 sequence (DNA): TGCAGTGCTACGAGACAGGGGAGGTCCCCTAATGAGCAGTTCTTC.

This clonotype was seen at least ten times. CDR3 amino acids: CASSGGQETQYF. The CDR3 DNA reads as TGTGCCAGCAGCGGGGGCCAAGAGACCCAGTACTTC. The genes are TRBV7-2 and TRBJ2-5; D is tentatively TRBD1 or TRBD2 (5 bases each). Germline V lookup: CDR1 SGHTA, CDR2 FQGNSA. The CDR3 has 12 residues. The germline V and J ends were trimmed by 5 bases and 1 base, with 5 bases remaining between them.

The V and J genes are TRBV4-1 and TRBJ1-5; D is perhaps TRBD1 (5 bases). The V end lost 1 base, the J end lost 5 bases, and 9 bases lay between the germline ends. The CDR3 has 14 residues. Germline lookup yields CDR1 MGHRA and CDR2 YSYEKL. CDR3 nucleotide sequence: TGCGCCAGCAGCCAAGGATTAGGGGATCAGCCCCAGCATTTT. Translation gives CASSQGLGDQPQHF.

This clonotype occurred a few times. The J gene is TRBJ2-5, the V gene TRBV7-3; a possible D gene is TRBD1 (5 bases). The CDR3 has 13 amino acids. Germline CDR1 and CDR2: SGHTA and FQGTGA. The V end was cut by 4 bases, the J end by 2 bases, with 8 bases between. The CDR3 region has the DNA TGTGCCAGCAGCTCCGACAGTCAAGAGACCCAGTACTTC. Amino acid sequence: CASSSDSQETQYF.

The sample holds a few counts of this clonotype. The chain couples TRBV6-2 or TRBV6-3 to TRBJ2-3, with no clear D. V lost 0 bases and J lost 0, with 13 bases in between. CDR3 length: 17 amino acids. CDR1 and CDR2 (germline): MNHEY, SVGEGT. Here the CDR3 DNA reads TGTGCCAGCAGTTACTCGGCGAGCGCTCCTAGCACAGATACGCAGTATTTT. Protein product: CASSYSASAPSTDTQYF.

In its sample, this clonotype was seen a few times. CDR3 loop: CASSSGTGYSQPQHF. The CDR3 coding sequence is TGTGCCAGCAGCTCCGGGACAGGGTACAGTCAGCCCCAGCATTTT. The chain has TRBV2 and TRBJ1-5; 9 positions match TRBD1. The CDR3 covers 15 residues. In germline, CDR1 is SNHLY, CDR2 FYNNEI. V lost 6 bases, J lost 6 bases, and 9 bases stayed unmatched.